This T cell receptor (beta chain) was retrieved from a study of beta chain features in type 1 diabetes. Study outcomes and limitations: Moderate yet significant TCRB CDR3 shortening was seen in Type 1 diabetes patients in all four CD4+ subsets. Sequencing of cDNA might inflate the share of cells that strongly express TCR.

The V gene's germline CDR1 is SGHTA and CDR2 FQGNSA. This CDR3 has 15 amino acids. Trimming took off 5 bases at V and 2 bases at J, with 15 bases between the two ends. Of note for this clone: What it recognizes is unknown.

Sequencing targeted expressed TCRB transcripts, as all isolated RNA had been reverse transcribed. Generated by immunoSEQ multiplex PCR, the TCRdb table keeps only in-frame clones and is missing some. Of roughly 300,000 clones in the sample, roughly an eighth were seen once. The material sequenced was naive CD4+ T cells from blood. This sequence joins TRBV7-2 and TRBJ1-1, with no clear D. The receptor was derived from a young man with type 1 diabetes. The CDR3 is CASSAKYELNTEAFF. In nucleotides, the CDR3 is TGTGCCAGCAGCGCTAAGTATGAACTAAACACTGAAGCTTTCTTT.